Sequencing of this T cell receptor beta chain was carried out in a study of T cell repertoires in cytomegalovirus infection. Across the whole study: From public TCR beta signatures came an indication of both CMV infection and matching HLA type.

Study results and limitations: Dominant in the ex vivo response were TCR beta clonotypes restricted by HLA-C and specific for CMV.

Between the trimmed V and J ends, which lost 8 bases and 4 bases, there was a span of 14 bases. Germline V gives CDR1 LNHNV, CDR2 YYDKDF (reference sequence). The CDR3 totals 13 residues. About this clonotype: Antigen: not known.

Each CDR3 protein is one row after TCRdb ran MiXCR on the reads. The profile shows roughly 230,000 distinct CDR3 sequences, roughly 22% of them singletons. Sequencing was carried out using CD8+ T cells from PBMCs. The origin of this receptor is a human donor in good health (CMV status not recorded). Some clones in this sample may be carry-over from other donors' samples. The chain joins TRBV15 to TRBJ2-5; D assignment may be TRBD1 or TRBD2 (5 bases each). The CDR3 loop reads CATDSGRGETQYF. As DNA, the CDR3 is TGTGCCACCGATTCGGGGCGCGGAGAGACCCAGTACTTC.